The 30 T cell receptor beta chains in this list originate from one sample, sequenced in a study of blood T cell repertoires in COVID-19. Generated by immunoSEQ multiplex PCR, the TCRdb table keeps only in-frame clones and is missing some. In the table there are around 420,000 clones, roughly 90% of which are singletons. The sequenced sample consisted of PBMCs or T cells enriched from blood (not recorded which). These receptors were collected from a woman aged 40 to 50 with acute COVID-19.

The chain joins TRBV24-1 to TRBJ2-3, with D tentatively TRBD2 (6 bases). V lost 9 bases, J lost 0 bases, and 12 bases lay in between. CDR3 length: 14 amino acids. CDR1 is KGHDR, CDR2 SFDVKD, per germline. The DNA of the CDR3 is TGTGCCACCGGGTTACGGGGGAGCACAGATACGCAGTATTTT. Translating it yields CATGLRGSTDTQYF.

This sequence joins TRBV7-8 and TRBJ1-6, with a tentative D call TRBD1 (6 bases). V lost 3 bases and J 6 bases, leaving 12 bases between the germline ends. Per germline, CDR1 SGHVS and CDR2 FQNEAQ. The CDR3 has 15 residues. DNA for the CDR3: TGTGCCAGCAGCTTTGCGGTGGACAGTAATTCACCCCTCCACTTT. It codes for CASSFAVDSNSPLHF.

The chain has TRBV27 and TRBJ2-1; no clear D gene. Trimming removed 2 bases at V and 0 bases at J, with 8 bases between. CDR1 and CDR2 (germline): MNHEY, SMNVEV (reference sequence). The CDR3 loop spans 15 amino acids. The CDR3 DNA reads as TGTGCCAGCAGTTTAAGTTCCAGCTCCTACAATGAGCAGTTCTTC. Its protein product is CASSLSSSSYNEQFF.

This chain joins TRBV6-7 and TRBJ2-7, with 8 bases matching TRBD1. TRBV6-7 is flagged as an ORF with uncertain function. The CDR3 has 16 residues. With 7 bases clipped from V and 3 bases from J, the junction kept 14 bases outside the gene matches. CDR3 sequence: CASKGQVFTLLYEQYF. The CDR3 nucleotides read TGTGCCAGCAAGGGACAGGTTTTTACGCTACTCTACGAGCAGTACTTC.

J is TRBJ1-5 and V is TRBV28; TRBD1 matches at 9 bases. Germline-derived CDR1 and CDR2 are MDHEN and SYDVKM. The junction had 5 bases not matched to a gene; V was cut back by 5 bases and J by 3 bases. The CDR3 covers 15 residues. Written as DNA, the CDR3 is TGTGCCAGCAGTCCGGACAGGGGCGTCAATCAGCCCCAGCATTTT. The encoded protein is CASSPDRGVNQPQHF.

The rearrangement links TRBV6-5 to TRBJ1-6; D perhaps matches TRBD1 (5 bases). Trimming stripped 7 bases from V and 9 bases from J, with 19 bases between. Germline loops: CDR1 MNHEY, CDR2 SVGAGI. The CDR3 consists of 15 residues. The CDR3 region is CASTLSRGTGSPLHF. CDR3 nucleotide sequence: TGTGCCAGCACCCTAAGCCGGGGGACGGGTTCACCCCTCCACTTT.

The chain employs TRBV21-1 and TRBJ2-2; the tabulated D call, TRBD1, remains unverified against the DNA. TRBV21-1 is termed a pseudogene. This CDR3 has 18 residues. The CDR3 DNA reads TGTGCCAGCAGCTACTTGGGGACAGGCCACTCCAACACCGGGGAGCTGTTTTTT. It translates to CASSYLGTGHSNTGELFF.

The chain links TRBV25-1 to TRBJ1-4, with D tentatively TRBD1 (6 bases). Deletions cut 2 bases from V and 8 bases from J, with 15 bases between. This CDR3 is built from 15 residues. CDR1 MGHDK and CDR2 SYGVNS come from the germline V gene. The CDR3 here is CASSERNRVGEKLFF. The CDR3, as DNA: TGTGCCAGCAGTGAAAGGAACAGGGTGGGAGAAAAACTGTTTTTT.

This clone was counted a few times. The CDR3 DNA follows: TGTGCCAGCAGTGACATTAACTATGGCTACACCTTC. Its protein is CASSDINYGYTF. The V gene is TRBV2, the J gene TRBJ1-2; D gene unclear. CDR1 and CDR2 from the germline V gene are SNHLY and FYNNEI. The CDR3 runs 12 residues. Trimming pared 3 bases from V and 1 base from J, leaving 3 bases between.

This rearrangement joins TRBV19 to TRBJ1-2, with a possible D match to TRBD1 (5 bases). Germline V CDR1 and CDR2: LNHDA, SQIVND (reference sequence). The CDR3 consists of 15 residues. Trimming took 6 bases from V and 1 from J, leaving 15 bases between them. In nucleotides, the CDR3 is TGTGCCAGTAGCACCACCCAGGGACTTAACTATGGCTACACCTTC. Translating gives CASSTTQGLNYGYTF.

Here the CDR3 DNA reads TGTGCCAGTACCTCAGTGGCCCGAGTTGGACAGGGCACCATATATTTT. Protein product: CASTSVARVGQGTIYF. The chain couples TRBV19 to TRBJ1-3; 8 bases align to TRBD1. Germline loops: CDR1 LNHDA, CDR2 SQIVND (reference sequence). V dropped 7 bases and J dropped 9; count of bases not matched to a gene: 17. The CDR3 is made up of 16 amino acids.

V usage is TRBV6-5 and J usage is TRBJ2-7; 11 nucleotides line up with TRBD1. Germline V gives CDR1 MNHEY, CDR2 SVGAGI. V gave up 10 bases and J gave up 9 bases; unmatched junction bases: 14. The CDR3 runs 14 residues. The CDR3 region has the DNA TGTGCCATCATAAGGGACAGGGGGAAGGGTGGGCAGTACTTC. Amino acids: CAIIRDRGKGGQYF.

This chain connects TRBV30 to TRBJ2-1; a possible D gene is TRBD2 (6 bases). Trimming left V 1 base short and J 2 bases short, with 18 bases between. This CDR3 is 17 amino acids long. Germline CDR1 is GTSNPN and CDR2 is SVGIG (reference sequence). CDR3 DNA: TGTGCCTGGAGTGCATCCATCCTGGGGGAGGCCTACAATGAGCAGTTCTTC. Its protein is CAWSASILGEAYNEQFF.

The chain is built from TRBV4-2 and TRBJ2-2; weak D call: TRBD2 (7 bases). Trimming cost V 1 base and J 6 bases, with 18 bases left between them. This CDR3 region has 17 residues. Germline V gene lookup returns CDR1 LGHNA and CDR2 YNFKEQ. The CDR3 DNA reads as TGTGCCAGCAGCCAAGGAGCCGGGGGGCGTCGCGCCGGGGAGCTGTTTTTT. Translated, it gives CASSQGAGGRRAGELFF.

The V gene is TRBV30, the J gene TRBJ1-2; D is perhaps TRBD1 (6 bases). CDR3 length equals 15 residues. Trimming pared 3 bases from V and 3 bases from J, leaving 17 bases between. Per the germline V gene, CDR1 is GTSNPN and CDR2 is SVGIG (reference sequence). This chain's CDR3 is CAWRHWGRMDYGYTF. CDR3 DNA sequence: TGTGCCTGGAGACATTGGGGGCGGATGGACTATGGCTACACCTTC.

V usage is TRBV29-1 and J usage is TRBJ1-2; D is possibly TRBD1 (6 bases). V was pared by 4 bases and J by 10 bases, with 13 bases between. The CDR3 extends over 11 amino acids. Germline V gene sequence: CDR1 SQVTM, CDR2 ANQGSEA. CDR3 sequence: CSVGTGSDYTF. As DNA, the CDR3 is TGCAGCGTTGGAACAGGGAGTGACTACACCTTC.

J is TRBJ2-3 and V is TRBV9; TRBD2 agrees at 9 bases. The length of the CDR3 is 17 residues. V dropped 4 bases and J dropped 1; count of bases not matched to a gene: 10. Germline loops: CDR1 SGDLS, CDR2 YYNGEE. In DNA form, the CDR3 reads TGTGCCAGCAGCTCAATGGCGGGGGGGCGAGGCACAGATACGCAGTATTTT. The encoded protein is CASSSMAGGRGTDTQYF. Full variable domain (rest looked up from reference TRBV9 and TRBJ2-3): DSGVTQTPKHLITATGQRVTLRCSPRSGDLSVYWYQQSLDQGLQFLIQYYNGEERAKGNILERFSAQQFPDLHSELNLSSLELGDSALYFCASSSMAGGRGTDTQYFGPGTRLTVL.

The chain joins TRBV29-1 to TRBJ2-7; TRBD2 agrees at 8 bases. CDR1 and CDR2 (germline): SQVTM, ANQGSEA. The length of the CDR3 is 15 residues. Losses at the gene ends were 0 bases for V and 2 bases for J; bases not matched to a gene: 6. Here the CDR3 reads CSVEDYPGGTYEQYF. CDR3 DNA sequence: TGCAGCGTTGAAGATTATCCGGGGGGGACCTACGAGCAGTACTTC.

V usage is TRBV7-2 and J usage is TRBJ2-3; 9 bases agree with TRBD2. The CDR3 is 15 amino acids. CDR1 is SGHTA, CDR2 FQGNSA, per germline. The J segment lost 7 bases and the V segment lost 2 bases, leaving 7 bases of the junction unmatched. This CDR3 is CASSLLAGATYTQYF. In DNA form, the CDR3 reads TGTGCCAGCAGCTTATTAGCGGGGGCCACTTATACGCAGTATTTT.

The chain joins TRBV25-1 to TRBJ2-2, with 9 bases identical to TRBD1. The germline V gene has CDR1 MGHDK and CDR2 SYGVNS. V lost 0 bases, J lost 4 bases, and 6 bases stayed unmatched. CDR3 length: 17 amino acids. CDR3: CASSEYFGTGSTGELFF. CDR3 in DNA: TGTGCCAGCAGTGAATATTTCGGGACAGGGTCCACCGGGGAGCTGTTTTTT.

V usage is TRBV4-2 and J usage is TRBJ2-5; 7 bases agree with TRBD2. CDR1 is LGHNA and CDR2 is YNFKEQ in the germline V gene. The junction had 7 bases not matched to a gene; V was cut back by 4 bases and J by 2 bases. The CDR3 consists of 15 residues. CDR3 sequence reads: CASSPQLGGQETQYF. The CDR3 DNA reads as TGTGCCAGCAGCCCCCAGCTGGGGGGGCAAGAGACCCAGTACTTC.

The chain employs TRBV21-1 and TRBJ1-4; the table's TRBD1 call for D was not verified on the DNA. TRBV21-1 is given as a pseudogene. The CDR3 is made up of 16 amino acids. As DNA, the CDR3 is TGTGCCAGTCCGGGACAGGGCAATGAGACTAATGAAAAACTGTTTTTT. Its protein is CASPGQGNETNEKLFF.

This rearrangement joins TRBV19 to TRBJ2-7, with 13 bases identical to TRBD2. The CDR3 sequence is 15 residues long. The junction had 3 bases not matched to a gene; V was cut back by 4 bases and J by 3 bases. Germline CDR1 and CDR2: LNHDA and SQIVND (reference sequence). CDR3 region: CASSRGTSGVYEQYF. In DNA form, the CDR3 reads TGTGCCAGTAGTAGAGGGACTAGCGGGGTCTACGAGCAGTACTTC.

V and J are TRBV27 and TRBJ1-5, with D unresolved. The germline gives CDR1 MNHEY, CDR2 SMNVEV (reference sequence). The CDR3 has 13 amino acids. V lost 2 bases to trimming and J lost 4 bases, with 6 bases between them. The CDR3, as DNA: TGTGCCAGCAGTTTAGTTCTGAATCAGCCCCAGCATTTT. This encodes CASSLVLNQPQHF.

The sample holds a few counts of this clone. This sequence joins TRBV9 and TRBJ2-7, with 7 bases lining up with TRBD2. Germline CDR1 and CDR2: SGDLS and YYNGEE. The CDR3 loop spans 15 amino acids. V shed 0 bases and J 9 bases; nucleotides not matched to a gene: 12. CDR3 sequence (DNA): TGTGCCAGCAGCGTAGGTGTGGATCCAGCGGGGCGGCAGTACTTC. Translating it yields CASSVGVDPAGRQYF. Full variable domain (missing parts from reference TRBV9 and TRBJ2-7): DSGVTQTPKHLITATGQRVTLRCSPRSGDLSVYWYQQSLDQGLQFLIQYYNGEERAKGNILERFSAQQFPDLHSELNLSSLELGDSALYFCASSVGVDPAGRQYFGPGTRLTVT.

The count of this clone is one. The rearrangement uses TRBV24-1 and TRBJ1-2; D is unresolved. The germline V gene encodes CDR1 KGHDR and CDR2 SFDVKD. This CDR3 comprises 14 residues. Trimming pared 0 bases from V and 2 bases from J, leaving 6 bases between. The CDR3 loop is CATSDLQRNYGYTF. CDR3 nucleotides: TGTGCCACCAGTGATTTGCAGAGGAACTATGGCTACACCTTC.

The rearrangement uses TRBV10-3 and TRBJ1-1; D is possibly TRBD1 (5 bases). V was pared by 3 bases and J by 3 bases, with 8 bases between. The germline V gene has CDR1 ENHRY and CDR2 SYGVKD. The CDR3 covers 13 residues. For the CDR3, the DNA is TGTGCCATCAGTGAATCGGGGGACACTGAAGCTTTCTTT. Protein sequence: CAISESGDTEAFF.

This clone was picked up a small number of times. The chain joins TRBV2 to TRBJ1-6; the D gene is possibly TRBD1 (5 bases). Germline V CDR1 and CDR2: SNHLY, FYNNEI. CDR3 length: 15 amino acids. Trimming removed 6 bases at V and 8 bases at J, with 17 bases between. This CDR3 reads CASSAGGGGYSPLHF. DNA of the CDR3: TGTGCCAGCAGCGCGGGGGGAGGAGGGTATTCACCCCTCCACTTT. The full variable domain, its missing parts supplied by reference TRBV2 and TRBJ1-6, is EPEVTQTPSHQVTQMGQEVILRCVPISNHLYFYWYRQILGQKVEFLVSFYNNEISEKSEIFDDQFSVERPDGSNFTLKIRSTKLEDSAMYFCASSAGGGGYSPLHFGNGTRLTVT.

The chain carries TRBV10-3 and TRBJ2-5; a possible D gene is TRBD2 (6 bases). CDR1 and CDR2 (germline): ENHRY, SYGVKD. V dropped 5 bases and J dropped 5 bases, with 15 bases sitting between them. The CDR3 runs to 14 residues. In nucleotides, the CDR3 is TGTGCCATCAGTCCCTCGACTAGTGCGGAGACCCAGTACTTC. Translated: CAISPSTSAETQYF.

The chain recombines TRBV27 with TRBJ1-2; 8 bases fit TRBD1. Germline V lookup: CDR1 MNHEY, CDR2 SMNVEV (reference sequence). This CDR3 contains 14 residues. Trimming at V came to 2 bases and at J to 6 bases, leaving 5 bases not matched to a gene. The CDR3 protein is CASSLDPGGNGYTF. CDR3 sequence (DNA): TGTGCCAGCAGTTTAGACCCAGGGGGCAATGGCTACACCTTC.